This TCR beta chain appears in the sequencing data of a study of blood T cell repertoires in COVID-19. As for the study in general: The United States, Italy and Spain were the sources of the acute and convalescent COVID-19 samples.

The repertoire was sequenced with immunoSEQ multiplex PCR; TCRdb's copy has only in-frame clones and lacks some. The table includes about 270,000 clones, approximately 77% detected once. This clone was observed a handful of times. This clonotype was sampled from a woman aged 18-29 years with acute or convalescent COVID-19. Material for sequencing was peripheral blood.

The DNA for the CDR3 is TGTGCCAGCAGTGACTCGGCTAGCGGGAGTGGGAATGAGCAGTTCTTC. This codes for CASSDSASGSGNEQFF. The chain combines TRBV6-4 with TRBJ2-1; 10 positions agree with TRBD2. Germline trimming cut 0 bases from V and 7 bases from J; bases unmatched to any gene: 6. The CDR3 is 16 residues long. CDR1 and CDR2 from the germline V gene are MRHNA and SNTAGT.